This T cell receptor beta chain emerged from a study of identical twins. Broader study findings: Within beta out-of-frame sequences, the excess sharing observed between twins was weaker. Those out-of-frame alpha sequences shared by twins showed an excess of low generation probability.

Each CDR3 protein is one row after TCRdb ran MiXCR on the 5' RACE reads. The table includes 470,000 or so distinct CDR3 sequences, about 24% detected once. About this clonotype itself: Its matching antigen is unknown.

The germline gives CDR1 ENHRY, CDR2 SYGVKD. V shed 7 bases and J 5 bases; nucleotides not matched to a gene: 10. The CDR3 runs 14 residues. A further study also used this sample, focusing on T cells expressing NK-cell markers. That source adds: An anti-gamma-delta TCR antibody was added in several experiments. It restricted sorting to alpha-beta TCR-expressing T cells.

This sequence was found in a woman between 18 and 30 years old in good health. Sequenced input: CD4+ T cells sorted from blood. The chain couples TRBV10-3 to TRBJ2-5; 7 nucleotides agree with TRBD2. DNA of the CDR3: TGTGCCATCAAGGCTAGTTGGGGGGGTGAGACCCAGTACTTC. Its translation: CAIKASWGGETQYF.